The table lists the clone carrying this TCR beta chain with many counts. This sample stems from a study of identical twins. TCRdb reprocessed the 5' RACE reads with MiXCR, giving one entry per CDR3 protein. The profile shows around 240,000 distinct CDR3 sequences, roughly 7% of them singletons. Trimming removed 3 bases from V and 1 base from J, with 22 bases in between. The CDR3 consists of 20 residues. Germline V gene lookup returns CDR1 SGHVS and CDR2 FQNEAQ. These data also formed part of another study, on yellow fever vaccine responses in identical twins.

This receptor was identified in a woman under 30 in good health. The sequenced material came from memory (CD45RO+) T cells sorted from blood. J is TRBJ2-6 and V is TRBV7-8; possibly TRBD2 for D (5 bases). The chain's CDR3 is CASSFNTMRERSSGANVLTF. DNA of the CDR3: TGTGCCAGCAGCTTCAACACCATGAGGGAGCGATCTTCTGGGGCCAACGTCCTGACTTTC.